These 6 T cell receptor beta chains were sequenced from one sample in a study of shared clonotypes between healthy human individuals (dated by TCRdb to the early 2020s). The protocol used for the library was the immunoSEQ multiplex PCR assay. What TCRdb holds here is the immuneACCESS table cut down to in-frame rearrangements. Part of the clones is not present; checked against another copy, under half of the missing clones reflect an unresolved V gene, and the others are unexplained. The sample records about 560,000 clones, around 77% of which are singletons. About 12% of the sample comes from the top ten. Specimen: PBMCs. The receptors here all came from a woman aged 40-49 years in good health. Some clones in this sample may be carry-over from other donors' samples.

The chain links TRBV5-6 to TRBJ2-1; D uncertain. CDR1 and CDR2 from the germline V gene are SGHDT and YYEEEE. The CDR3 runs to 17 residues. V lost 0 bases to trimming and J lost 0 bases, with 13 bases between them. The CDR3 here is CASSLGVQMGSYNEQFF. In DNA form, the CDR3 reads TGTGCCAGCAGCTTGGGGGTCCAGATGGGCTCCTACAATGAGCAGTTCTTC.

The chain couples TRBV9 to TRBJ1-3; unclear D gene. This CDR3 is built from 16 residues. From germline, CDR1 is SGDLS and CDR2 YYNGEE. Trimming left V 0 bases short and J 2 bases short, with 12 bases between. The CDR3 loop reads CASSVAGRAPGNTIYF. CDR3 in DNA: TGTGCCAGCAGCGTAGCTGGGAGGGCCCCTGGAAACACCATATATTTT.

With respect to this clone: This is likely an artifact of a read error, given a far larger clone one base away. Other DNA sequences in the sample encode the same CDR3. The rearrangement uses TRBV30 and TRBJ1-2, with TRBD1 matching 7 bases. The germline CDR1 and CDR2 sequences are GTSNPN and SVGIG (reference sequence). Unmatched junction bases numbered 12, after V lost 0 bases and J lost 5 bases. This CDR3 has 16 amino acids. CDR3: CAWSVNPQGTHYGYTF. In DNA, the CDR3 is TGTGCCTGGAGTGTCAACCCACAGGGGACTCATTATGGCTACACCTTC.

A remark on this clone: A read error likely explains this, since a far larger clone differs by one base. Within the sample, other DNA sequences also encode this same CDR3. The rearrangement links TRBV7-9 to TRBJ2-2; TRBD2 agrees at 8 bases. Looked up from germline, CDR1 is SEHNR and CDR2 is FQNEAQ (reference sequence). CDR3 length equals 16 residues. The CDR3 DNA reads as TGCGCCAGCAGCCACTGGGGACTAGGGTACACCGGGGAGCTGTTTTTT. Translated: CASSHWGLGYTGELFF.

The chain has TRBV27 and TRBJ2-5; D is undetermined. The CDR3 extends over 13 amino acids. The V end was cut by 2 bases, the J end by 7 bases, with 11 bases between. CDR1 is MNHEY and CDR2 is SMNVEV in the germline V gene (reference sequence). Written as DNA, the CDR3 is TGTGCCAGCAGTTTAGGCAGGCACGGGACCCAGTACTTC. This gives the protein CASSLGRHGTQYF.

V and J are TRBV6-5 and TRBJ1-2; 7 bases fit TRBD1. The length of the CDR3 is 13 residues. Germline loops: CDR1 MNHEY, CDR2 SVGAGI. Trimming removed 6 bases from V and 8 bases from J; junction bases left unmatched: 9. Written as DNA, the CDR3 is TGTGCCAGCAGGCCTACAGGGGCGTTGGGCTACACCTTC. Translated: CASRPTGALGYTF.